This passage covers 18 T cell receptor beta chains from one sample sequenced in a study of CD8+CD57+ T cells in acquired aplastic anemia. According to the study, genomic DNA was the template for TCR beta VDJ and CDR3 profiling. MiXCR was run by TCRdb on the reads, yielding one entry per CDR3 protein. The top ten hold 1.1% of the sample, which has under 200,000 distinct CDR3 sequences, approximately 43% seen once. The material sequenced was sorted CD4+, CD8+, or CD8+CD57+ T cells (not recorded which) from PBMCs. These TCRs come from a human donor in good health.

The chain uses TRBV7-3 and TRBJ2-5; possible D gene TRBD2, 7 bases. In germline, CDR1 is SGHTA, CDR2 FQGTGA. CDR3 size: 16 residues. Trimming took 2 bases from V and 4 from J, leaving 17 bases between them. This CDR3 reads CASSLGGALGLETQYF. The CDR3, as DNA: TGTGCCAGCAGCTTAGGGGGGGCTTTAGGCCTAGAGACCCAGTACTTC.

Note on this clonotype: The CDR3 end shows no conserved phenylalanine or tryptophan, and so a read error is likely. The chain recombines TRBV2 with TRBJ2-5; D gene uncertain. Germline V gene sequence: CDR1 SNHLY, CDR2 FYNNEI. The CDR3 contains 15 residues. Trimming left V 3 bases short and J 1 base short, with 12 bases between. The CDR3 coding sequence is TGTGCCAGCAGTGAGCTGTCAGACCGCCAAGAGACCCAGTACTCC. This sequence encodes CASSELSDRQETQYS.

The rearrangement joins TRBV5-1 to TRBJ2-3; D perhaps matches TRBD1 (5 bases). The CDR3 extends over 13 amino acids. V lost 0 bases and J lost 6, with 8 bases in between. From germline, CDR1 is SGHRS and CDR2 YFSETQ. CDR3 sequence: CASSLGAGDTQYF. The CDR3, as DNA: TGCGCCAGCAGCTTGGGGGCAGGGGATACGCAGTATTTT.

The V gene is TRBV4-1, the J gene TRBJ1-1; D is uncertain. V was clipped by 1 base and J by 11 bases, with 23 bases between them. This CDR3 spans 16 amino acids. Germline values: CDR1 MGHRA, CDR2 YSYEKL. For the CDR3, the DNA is TGCGCCAGCAGCCAAGTATCCAGACCAGCGGGCACTGGGGCTTTCTTT. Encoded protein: CASSQVSRPAGTGAFF.

The chain's CDR3 is CSAHLSTSGRALNYEQYF. Here the CDR3 DNA reads TGCAGTGCTCACCTGTCGACTAGCGGGAGGGCCCTAAACTACGAGCAGTACTTC. The rearrangement uses TRBV20-1 and TRBJ2-7, with TRBD2 matching 14 bases. CDR3 size: 18 residues. The trim removed 5 bases at V and 3 bases at J, leaving 15 bases unmatched. The germline V gene encodes CDR1 DFQATT and CDR2 SNEGSKA (reference sequence).

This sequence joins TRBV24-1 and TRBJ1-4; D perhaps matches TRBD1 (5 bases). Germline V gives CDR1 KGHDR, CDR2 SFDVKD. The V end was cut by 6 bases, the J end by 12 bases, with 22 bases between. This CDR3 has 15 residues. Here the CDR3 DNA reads TGTGCCACCAGTTATGATCGCTTAGGCAGGGAGGAACTGTTTTTT. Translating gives CATSYDRLGREELFF.

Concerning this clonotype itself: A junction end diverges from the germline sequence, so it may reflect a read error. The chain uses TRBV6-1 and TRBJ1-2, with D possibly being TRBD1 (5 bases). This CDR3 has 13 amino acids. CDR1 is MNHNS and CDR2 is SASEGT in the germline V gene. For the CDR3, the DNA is TGTGCCATGTCTAGGGACGGCTTCTATGGCTTCACCTTC. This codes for CAMSRDGFYGFTF.

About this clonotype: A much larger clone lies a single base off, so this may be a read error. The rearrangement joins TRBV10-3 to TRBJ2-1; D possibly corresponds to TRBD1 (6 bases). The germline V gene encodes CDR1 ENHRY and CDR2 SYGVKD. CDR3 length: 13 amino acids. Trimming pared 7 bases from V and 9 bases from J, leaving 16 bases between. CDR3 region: CAIKRQLQGEQFF. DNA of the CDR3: TGTGCCATCAAGCGTCAGCTACAGGGTGAGCAGTTCTTC.

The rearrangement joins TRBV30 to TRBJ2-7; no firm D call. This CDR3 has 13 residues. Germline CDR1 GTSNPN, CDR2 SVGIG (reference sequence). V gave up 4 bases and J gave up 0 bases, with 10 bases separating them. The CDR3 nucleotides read TGTGCCTGGAATCCGGATCTCTCCTACGAGCAGTACTTC. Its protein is CAWNPDLSYEQYF.

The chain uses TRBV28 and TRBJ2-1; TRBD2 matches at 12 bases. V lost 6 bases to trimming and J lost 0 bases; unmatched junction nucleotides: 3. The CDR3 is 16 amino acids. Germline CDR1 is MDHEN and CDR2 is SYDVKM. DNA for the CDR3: TGTGCCAGCAGGACGACTAGCGGGAGCTCCTACAATGAGCAGTTCTTC. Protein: CASRTTSGSSYNEQFF.

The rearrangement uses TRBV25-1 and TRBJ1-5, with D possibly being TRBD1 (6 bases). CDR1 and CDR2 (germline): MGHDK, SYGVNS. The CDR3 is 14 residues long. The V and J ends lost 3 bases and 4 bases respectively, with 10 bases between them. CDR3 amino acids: CASSDDRYNQPQHF. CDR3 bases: TGTGCCAGCAGTGACGACAGGTATAATCAGCCCCAGCATTTT.

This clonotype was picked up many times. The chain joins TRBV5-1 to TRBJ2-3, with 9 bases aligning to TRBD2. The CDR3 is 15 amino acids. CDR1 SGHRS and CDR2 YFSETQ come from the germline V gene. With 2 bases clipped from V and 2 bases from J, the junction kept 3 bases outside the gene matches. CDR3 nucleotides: TGCGCCAGCAGCTTCCTAGCGGGATTCACAGATACGCAGTATTTT. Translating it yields CASSFLAGFTDTQYF.

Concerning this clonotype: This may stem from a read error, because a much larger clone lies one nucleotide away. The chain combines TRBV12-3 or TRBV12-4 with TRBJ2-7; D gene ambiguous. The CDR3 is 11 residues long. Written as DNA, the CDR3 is TGTGCCAACAGTCGAAAGGGCGAGCAGTACTTC. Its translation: CANSRKGEQYF.

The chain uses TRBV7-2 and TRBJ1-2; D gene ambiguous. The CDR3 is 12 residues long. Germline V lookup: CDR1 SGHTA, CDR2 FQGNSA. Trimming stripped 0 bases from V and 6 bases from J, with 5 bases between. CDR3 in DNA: TGTGCCAGCAGCTTAGCGGGAAATGGCTACACCTTC. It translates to CASSLAGNGYTF.

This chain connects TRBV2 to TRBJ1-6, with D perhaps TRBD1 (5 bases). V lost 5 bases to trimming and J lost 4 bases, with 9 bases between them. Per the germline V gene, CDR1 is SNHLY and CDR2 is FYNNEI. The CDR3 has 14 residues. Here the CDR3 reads CASSFGGYNSPLHF. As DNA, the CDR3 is TGTGCCAGCAGTTTTGGGGGATATAATTCACCCCTCCACTTT.

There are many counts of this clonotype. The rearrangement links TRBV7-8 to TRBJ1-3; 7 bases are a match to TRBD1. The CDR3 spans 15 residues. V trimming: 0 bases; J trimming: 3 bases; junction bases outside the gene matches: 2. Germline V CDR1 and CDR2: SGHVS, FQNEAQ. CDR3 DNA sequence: TGTGCCAGCAGCTTAGCTTCAGGGGGTGGAAACACCATATATTTT. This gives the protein CASSLASGGGNTIYF.

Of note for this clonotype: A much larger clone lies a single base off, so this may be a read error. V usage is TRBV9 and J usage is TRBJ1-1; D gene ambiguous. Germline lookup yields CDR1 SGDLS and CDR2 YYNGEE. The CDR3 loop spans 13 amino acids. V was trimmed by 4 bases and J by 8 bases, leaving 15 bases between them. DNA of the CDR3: TGTGCCAGCAGCCTGCCTGGGAGCTCAGAAGCTTTCTTT. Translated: CASSLPGSSEAFF.

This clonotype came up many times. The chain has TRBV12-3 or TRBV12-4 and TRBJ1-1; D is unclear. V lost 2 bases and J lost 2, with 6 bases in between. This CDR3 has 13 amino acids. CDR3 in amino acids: CASSLRANTEAFF. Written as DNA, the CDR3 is TGTGCCAGCAGTTTAAGGGCCAACACTGAAGCTTTCTTT.